Listed here are 23 T cell receptor beta chains from one sample, sequenced in a study of breast tumors, draining lymph nodes, adjacent tissues. Axillary draining lymph nodes of breast cancer patients supplied the node samples. MiXCR was run by TCRdb on the multiplex PCR reads, yielding one entry per CDR3 protein. The sample shows around 150,000 distinct CDR3 sequences, about a fifth of them seen only once. Sample: axillary lymph node tissue. Source of these receptors: a female donor with breast cancer. Some clones in this sample may be carry-over from other donors' samples.

This chain links TRBV5-1 with TRBJ1-1, with D possibly being TRBD1 (5 bases). Deletions cut 4 bases from V and 2 bases from J, with 9 bases between. This CDR3 comprises 13 residues. The V gene's germline CDR1 is SGHRS and CDR2 YFSETQ. CDR3 protein: CASSAQANTEAFF. The CDR3 DNA sequence: TGCGCCAGCAGCGCACAGGCAAACACTGAAGCTTTCTTT.

Many counts were recorded for this clonotype. This chain joins TRBV29-1 and TRBJ2-1; D remains unclear. With 4 bases removed from V and 0 bases from J, the gap between germline ends came to 13 bases. Per germline, CDR1 SQVTM and CDR2 ANQGSEA. This CDR3 has 15 residues. CDR3 amino acids: CSVGGLMASYNEQFF. CDR3 nucleotide sequence: TGCAGCGTTGGAGGCCTAATGGCCTCCTACAATGAGCAGTTCTTC.

This chain joins TRBV28 and TRBJ2-2; 9 bases are shared with TRBD1. J was trimmed by 6 bases and V by 3 bases; bases with no gene match: 5. Per the germline V gene, CDR1 is MDHEN and CDR2 is SYDVKM. The CDR3 totals 15 residues. CDR3 amino acids: CASSLGDRVAGELFF. The CDR3, as DNA: TGTGCCAGCAGTTTGGGGGACAGGGTGGCCGGGGAGCTGTTTTTT.

This clonotype was counted ten times or more. The V gene is TRBV20-1, the J gene TRBJ1-2; D is ambiguous. V was clipped by 3 bases and J by 6 bases, with 11 bases between them. Per the germline V gene, CDR1 is DFQATT and CDR2 is SNEGSKA (reference sequence). This CDR3 region has 12 residues. CDR3 nucleotides: TGCAGTGCTAGTGTCAACGATCATGGCTACACCTTC. This gives the protein CSASVNDHGYTF.

This clonotype has ten or more counts. This chain links TRBV25-1 with TRBJ2-7; 7 positions agree with TRBD1. Trimming took 1 base from V and 5 from J; bases not matched to a gene: 5. The CDR3 runs to 14 residues. CDR1 MGHDK and CDR2 SYGVNS come from the germline V gene. The CDR3 DNA reads as TGTGCCAGCAGTGAATTAGACAGGGCCAACGAGCAGTACTTC. Translating gives CASSELDRANEQYF.

This clonotype was counted at least ten times. The rearrangement uses TRBV2 and TRBJ1-6, with D perhaps matching TRBD1 (5 bases). Trimming pared 5 bases from V and 7 bases from J, leaving 12 bases between. CDR3 size: 14 residues. Looked up from germline, CDR1 is SNHLY and CDR2 is FYNNEI. The CDR3 protein is CASSPGGRNSPLHF. DNA for the CDR3: TGTGCCAGCAGTCCGGGGGGTCGCAATTCACCCCTCCACTTT.

In its sample, this clonotype was seen many times. V is TRBV12-3 or TRBV12-4 and J is TRBJ1-4; unclear D gene. This CDR3 comprises 13 residues. With 2 bases removed from V and 6 bases from J, the gap between germline ends came to 7 bases. CDR3 residues: CASSLLPDEKLFF. CDR3 sequence (DNA): TGTGCCAGCAGTTTACTCCCGGATGAAAAACTGTTTTTT.

This clonotype was found many times. The V and J genes are TRBV24-1 and TRBJ2-3, with no clear D. The length of the CDR3 is 16 residues. V was cut by 6 bases and J by 0 bases, with 15 bases left in between. In germline, CDR1 is KGHDR, CDR2 SFDVKD. The CDR3 loop is CATSRSDLRSTDTQYF. The CDR3 DNA is TGTGCCACCAGTCGGTCCGATTTACGTAGCACAGATACGCAGTATTTT.

This clonotype showed up just once. The junction and the germline gene differ at one end; a read error may be behind it. The V gene is TRBV6-2 or TRBV6-3, the J gene TRBJ2-2; D possibly corresponds to TRBD1 (6 bases). Germline V gene data show CDR1 as MNHEY and CDR2 as SVGEGT. CDR3 length: 16 amino acids. CDR3 DNA: TGTGCCAGCAGTTACTCGACAGGAATAAACACCGGGGAGCTGTCTTTT. This translates into CASSYSTGINTGELSF.

The sample holds many counts of this clonotype. The chain links TRBV2 to TRBJ1-4; unclear D gene. V lost 6 bases and J lost 6, with 11 bases in between. The CDR3 contains 13 residues. Germline CDR1 reads SNHLY; CDR2 reads FYNNEI. The CDR3 coding sequence is TGTGCCAGCAGCTTCTATTGGGATGAAAAACTGTTTTTT. Protein product: CASSFYWDEKLFF.

This clonotype was found many times. This sequence joins TRBV28 and TRBJ1-4; D gene unclear. Germline V gives CDR1 MDHEN, CDR2 SYDVKM. V lost 5 bases, J lost 0 bases, and 13 bases lay in between. The CDR3 length is 16 residues. The CDR3 here is CASSRRTHPTNEKLFF. CDR3 in DNA: TGTGCCAGCAGTCGCAGAACTCACCCAACTAATGAAAAACTGTTTTTT.

This clonotype came up many times. The chain is built from TRBV4-3 and TRBJ2-1; 14 positions agree with TRBD2. From germline, CDR1 is LGHNA and CDR2 YSLEER. V was pared by 3 bases and J by 7 bases, with 2 bases of the junction left unmatched. The CDR3 sequence is 15 residues long. The CDR3 spells CASSQGLAGENEQFF. For the CDR3, the DNA is TGCGCCAGCAGCCAGGGACTAGCGGGAGAAAATGAGCAGTTCTTC.

This clonotype was seen repeatedly, ten times or more. The J gene is TRBJ2-5, the V gene TRBV2, with TRBD1 matching 7 bases. The junction had 10 bases not matched to a gene; V was cut back by 3 bases and J by 3 bases. The germline gives CDR1 SNHLY, CDR2 FYNNEI. The CDR3 extends over 16 amino acids. The CDR3 reads CASSEVRAGGKETQYF. In nucleotides, the CDR3 is TGTGCCAGCAGTGAGGTGCGGGCAGGGGGTAAAGAGACCCAGTACTTC.

Turning to this clonotype: This may arise from a read error, as a much more abundant clone is one base away. Given the absence of the conserved phenylalanine or tryptophan at the CDR3 end, a read error is likely. The chain couples TRBV6-6 to TRBJ2-2; TRBD2 aligns across 15 bases. Germline V lookup: CDR1 MNHNY, CDR2 SVGAGI (reference sequence). The CDR3 sequence is 19 residues long. The J segment lost 5 bases and the V segment lost 6 bases, leaving 13 bases of the junction unmatched. The CDR3 protein is CASSYRQGLAGGLTGELFI. The CDR3 DNA follows: TGTGCCAGCAGCTATCGACAGGGACTAGCGGGAGGCCTAACCGGGGAGCTGTTTATT.

This clonotype came up many times. The chain links TRBV6-1 to TRBJ1-4, with D possibly TRBD1 on 5 matching bases. In germline, CDR1 is MNHNS, CDR2 SASEGT. CDR3 length: 15 residues. With 6 bases removed from V and 8 bases from J, the gap between germline ends came to 19 bases. The CDR3 region is CASRPPGRVGEKLFF. In DNA form, the CDR3 reads TGTGCCAGCAGACCACCGGGACGCGTGGGGGAAAAACTGTTTTTT.

The V gene is TRBV3-1, the J gene TRBJ2-1; 7 bases are a match to TRBD1. CDR3 length equals 16 residues. With 4 bases clipped from V and 7 bases from J, the junction kept 13 bases outside the gene matches. Germline assignment: CDR1 LGHDT and CDR2 YNNKEL (reference sequence). The CDR3 loop reads CASSPLRRQGSNEQFF. For the CDR3, the DNA is TGTGCCAGCAGCCCCCTTAGGAGACAGGGAAGTAATGAGCAGTTCTTC.

The sample holds a few counts of this clonotype. The rearrangement uses TRBV28 and TRBJ2-7; D tentatively fits TRBD1 or TRBD2 (5 bases each). This CDR3 spans 14 amino acids. From germline, CDR1 is MDHEN and CDR2 SYDVKM. The V and J ends lost 6 bases and 3 bases respectively, with 15 bases between them. For the CDR3, the DNA is TGTGCCAGCAGACTACCGGGACCGAGCTACGAGCAGTACTTC. Amino acid sequence: CASRLPGPSYEQYF.

In this sample, this clonotype turned up many times. The chain links TRBV5-8 to TRBJ2-7, with 8 bases aligning to TRBD1. The CDR3 loop spans 15 amino acids. The germline CDR1 and CDR2 sequences are SGHTS and YDEGEE. The V gene end was trimmed by 0 bases and the J gene end by 7 bases; junction bases not matched to a gene: 9. The chain's CDR3 is CASSLGDRRWMEQYF. The CDR3 nucleotides read TGTGCCAGCAGCTTGGGGGACAGGAGGTGGATGGAGCAGTACTTC.

As to this clonotype: A much larger clone differs from this one at a single base, so this may be a read error. V is TRBV12-3 or TRBV12-4 and J is TRBJ2-1; D assignment may be TRBD1 or TRBD2 (5 bases each). This CDR3 spans 15 amino acids. V was clipped by 3 bases and J by 8 bases, with 17 bases between them. The CDR3 protein is CASSFPRELHDEQFF. The CDR3 DNA sequence: TGTGCCAGCAGTTTCCCCAGGGAGCTCCACGATGAGCAGTTCTTC.

In its sample, this clonotype was seen many times. This chain links TRBV2 with TRBJ2-7, with 9 bases identical to TRBD2. This CDR3 region has 15 residues. The trim removed 2 bases at V and 2 bases at J, leaving 4 bases unmatched. In germline, CDR1 is SNHLY, CDR2 FYNNEI. The CDR3 region has the DNA TGTGCCAGCAGTGAAAGGGCTAGCGGGACCTACGAGCAGTACTTC. This sequence encodes CASSERASGTYEQYF.

This clonotype was seen at least ten times. The rearrangement uses TRBV24-1 and TRBJ2-5; 8 bases are a match to TRBD1. Germline loops: CDR1 KGHDR, CDR2 SFDVKD. CDR3 length equals 16 residues. V lost 5 bases and J lost 1; bases outside the gene matches: 8. The CDR3 protein is CATSAHPGQGQETQYF. For the CDR3, the DNA is TGTGCCACCAGTGCCCACCCCGGACAGGGCCAAGAGACCCAGTACTTC.

The sample holds a few counts of this clonotype. A much more abundant neighbour one base away suggests this may be a read error. This rearrangement joins TRBV20-1 to TRBJ2-1; weak D call: TRBD2 (6 bases). Trimming left V 5 bases short and J 8 bases short, with 16 bases between. The CDR3 is 13 residues long. Germline V lookup: CDR1 DFQATT, CDR2 SNEGSKA (reference sequence). CDR3: CSAPGAGRYEQFF. The DNA for the CDR3 is TGCAGTGCTCCCGGGGCAGGGAGGTATGAGCAGTTCTTC.

This clonotype was seen repeatedly, ten times or more. This sequence joins TRBV28 and TRBJ2-3; D not certain. V lost 4 bases to trimming and J lost 2 bases, with 4 bases between them. Germline CDR1 reads MDHEN; CDR2 reads SYDVKM. The CDR3 consists of 12 residues. This chain's CDR3 is CASSSDTDTQYF. The CDR3 DNA reads as TGTGCCAGCAGTTCTGACACAGATACGCAGTATTTT.